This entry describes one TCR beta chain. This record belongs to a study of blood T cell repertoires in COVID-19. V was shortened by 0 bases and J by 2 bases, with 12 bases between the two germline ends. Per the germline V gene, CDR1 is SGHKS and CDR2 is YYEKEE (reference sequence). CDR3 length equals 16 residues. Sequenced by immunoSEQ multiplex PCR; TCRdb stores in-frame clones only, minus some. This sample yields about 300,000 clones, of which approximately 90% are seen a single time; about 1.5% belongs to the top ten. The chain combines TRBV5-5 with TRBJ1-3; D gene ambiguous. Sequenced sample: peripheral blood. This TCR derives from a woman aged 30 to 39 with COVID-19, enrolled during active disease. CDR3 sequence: CASSLGLGPPGNTIYF. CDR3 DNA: TGTGCCAGCAGCTTGGGTCTGGGCCCCCCTGGAAACACCATATATTTT.